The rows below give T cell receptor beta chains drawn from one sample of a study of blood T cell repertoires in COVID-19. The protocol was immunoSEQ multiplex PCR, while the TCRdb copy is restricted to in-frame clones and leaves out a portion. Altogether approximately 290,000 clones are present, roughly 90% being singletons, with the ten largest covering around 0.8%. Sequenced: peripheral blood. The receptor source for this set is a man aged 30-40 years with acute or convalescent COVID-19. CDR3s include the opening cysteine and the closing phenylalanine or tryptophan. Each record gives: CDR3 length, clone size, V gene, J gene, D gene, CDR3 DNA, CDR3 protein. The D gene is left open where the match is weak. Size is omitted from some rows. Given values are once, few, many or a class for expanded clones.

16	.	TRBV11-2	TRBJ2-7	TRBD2	TGTGCCAGCAGTGGACTAGCGGGGGGACAAGCTCTCGAGCAGTACTTC	CASSGLAGGQALEQYF
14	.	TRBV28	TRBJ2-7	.	TGTGCCAGCAGTTCCCGGGACAACTCCTACGAGCAGTACTTC	CASSSRDNSYEQYF
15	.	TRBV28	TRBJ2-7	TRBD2	TGTGCCAGCAGTATAGCGGGAGGGCCGACCTACGAGCAGTACTTC	CASSIAGGPTYEQYF
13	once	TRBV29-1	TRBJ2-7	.	TGCAGCGTTGATTTCCCCGAAACGGGCGAGCAGTACTTC	CSVDFPETGEQYF
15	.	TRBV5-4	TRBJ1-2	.	TGTGCCAGCAGCCCGAATAACAGACCTAACTATGGCTACACCTTC	CASSPNNRPNYGYTF
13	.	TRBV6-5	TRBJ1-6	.	TGTGCCAGCATAAGGACAGCAAATTCACCCCTCCACTTT	CASIRTANSPLHF
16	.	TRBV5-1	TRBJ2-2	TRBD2	TGCGCCAGCAGCCTAATAGCGGGAGGGGTCACCGGGGAGCTGTTTTTT	CASSLIAGGVTGELFF
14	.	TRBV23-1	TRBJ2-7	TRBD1	TGCGCCAGCAGTGAGACAGGGGGGACCTACGAGCAGTACTTC	CASSETGGTYEQYF
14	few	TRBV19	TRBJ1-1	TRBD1	TGTGCCAGCTCACAGGGGGCTTGGAACACTGAAGCTTTCTTT	CASSQGAWNTEAFF
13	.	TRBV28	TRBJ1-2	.	TGTGCCAGCAGGTCAACAGGGTCGTCTGGCTACACCTTC	CASRSTGSSGYTF
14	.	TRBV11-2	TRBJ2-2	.	TGTGCCAGCAGCTTAGATCGGGGAGGAAGGGAGCTGTTTTTT	CASSLDRGGRELFF
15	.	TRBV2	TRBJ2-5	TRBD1	TGTGCCAGCAGTGCCGACAGGGGGCAGGGGGAGACCCAGTACTTC	CASSADRGQGETQYF
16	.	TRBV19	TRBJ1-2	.	TGTGCCAGTAGTTCCCTGGGCACAGGGAATAGGCATGGCTACACCTTC	CASSSLGTGNRHGYTF
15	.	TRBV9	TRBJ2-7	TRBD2	TGTGCCAGCAGCGTAGGGGCTAGCGGGTCCTACGAGCAGTACTTC	CASSVGASGSYEQYF
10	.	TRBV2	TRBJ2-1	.	TGTGCCAGCACCGCAACTGAATTGTTCTTC	CASTATELFF
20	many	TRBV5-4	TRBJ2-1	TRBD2	TGTGCCAGCAGCTCACCACCCGGGACTAGCGGGAGTAAAACCTACAATGAGCAGTTCTTC	CASSSPPGTSGSKTYNEQFF